This T cell receptor beta chain was sequenced for a study of T cell repertoires in cytomegalovirus infection. The length of the CDR3 is 15 residues. Germline CDR1 reads SGHVS; CDR2 reads FQNEAQ. MiXCR was run by TCRdb on the reads, yielding one entry per CDR3 protein. The table includes approximately 490,000 distinct CDR3 sequences, roughly 10% detected once. This clonotype has at least ten counts. No antigen is known for it. One end of the junction varies from germline; a read error may be responsible. Study outcomes and limitations: What dominated the ex vivo response were HLA-C-restricted CMV-specific TCR beta clonotypes.

The sequencing sample was made of PBMCs. The chain combines TRBV7-8 with TRBJ2-7, with 10 nucleotides matching TRBD2. The TCR comes from a human donor in good health (CMV status not recorded). Some clones in this sample may be carry-over from other donors' samples. CDR3 coding DNA: TGTGCCAGCAGCCTAGCGGGGGAGAGGAGGTACGAGCAGTACTTC. Protein sequence: CASSLAGERRYEQYF.